This is a list of T cell receptor beta chains from one sample in a study of blood T cell repertoires in COVID-19. The repertoire was sequenced with immunoSEQ multiplex PCR; TCRdb's copy has only in-frame clones and lacks some. The data show 100,000 to 140,000 clones, about nine tenths seen once. Sequences were obtained from peripheral blood. These receptors were obtained from a man in his forties or fifties with active or convalescent COVID-19. The CDR3 runs from the conserved cysteine through the conserved F or W.

v_gene	j_gene	CDR3aa
TRBV5-1	TRBJ2-7	CASSFEEREGQYF
TRBV19	TRBJ1-5	CASSRTTINSNQPQHF
TRBV5-1	TRBJ2-3	CASSLDSDIPDTQYF
TRBV7-6	TRBJ1-1	CASSLWPLRGMAEAFF
TRBV30	TRBJ1-2	CAWSPGGDGYTF
TRBV30	TRBJ1-6	CAWSGGRENSPLHF
TRBV19	TRBJ1-5	CASTSAGPYNQPQHF
TRBV4-1	TRBJ1-4	CASSQEGRTGGPSTNEKLFF
TRBV7-2	TRBJ2-7	CASTGQLVGEQYF
TRBV10-3	TRBJ1-2	CAISQRIGQGANYGYTF
TRBV21-1	TRBJ2-3	CASLTKGYTQYF
TRBV23-1	TRBJ1-4	CASSPPGQEVAEKLFF
TRBV7-8	TRBJ2-3	CASTMDRVVDTQYF
TRBV28	TRBJ1-2	CAVANLANYGYTF
TRBV7-9	TRBJ2-1	CASSLTSGSDEQFF
TRBV19	TRBJ2-6	CASSTPGQGAGGANVLTF
TRBV7-8	TRBJ2-1	CASSSGQGFSNEQFF
TRBV9	TRBJ1-6	CASSLTGDNSPLHF